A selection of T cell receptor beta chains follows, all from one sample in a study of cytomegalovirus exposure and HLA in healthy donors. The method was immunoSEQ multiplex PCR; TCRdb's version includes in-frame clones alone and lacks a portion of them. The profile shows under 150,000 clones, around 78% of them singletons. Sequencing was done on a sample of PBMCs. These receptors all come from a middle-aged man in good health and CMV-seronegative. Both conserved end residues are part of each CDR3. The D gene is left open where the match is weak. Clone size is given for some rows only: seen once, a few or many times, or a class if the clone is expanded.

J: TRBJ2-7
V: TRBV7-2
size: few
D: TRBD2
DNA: TGTGCCAGCAGCCAGACTAGCGCCGGGGTCGAGCAGTACTTC
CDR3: CASSQTSAGVEQYF

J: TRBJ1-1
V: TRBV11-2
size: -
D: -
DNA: TGTGCCAGCAGCTTTCGGGCAGGGTCGGGCACTGAAGCTTTCTTT
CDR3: CASSFRAGSGTEAFF

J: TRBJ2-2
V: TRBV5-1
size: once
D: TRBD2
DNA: TGCGCCAGCAGCTCCGGACTAGCGGGAGGGCCTCGCACCGGGGAGCTGTTTTTT
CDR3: CASSSGLAGGPRTGELFF

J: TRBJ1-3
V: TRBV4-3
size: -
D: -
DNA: TGCGCCAGCAGCCAAGATGGGGGGGTAAACACCATATATTTT
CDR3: CASSQDGGVNTIYF

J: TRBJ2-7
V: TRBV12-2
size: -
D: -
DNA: TGTGCAAGTCGTACACAGGGGTTGGGGGCCTACGAGCAGTACTTC
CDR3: CASRTQGLGAYEQYF

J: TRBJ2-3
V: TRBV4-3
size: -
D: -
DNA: TGCGCCAGCAGCCAAAACGGGGGCACAGATACGCAGTATTTT
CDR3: CASSQNGGTDTQYF

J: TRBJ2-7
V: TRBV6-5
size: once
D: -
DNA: TGTGCCAGCATAGACGGGACATCCTACGAGCAGTACTTC
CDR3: CASIDGTSYEQYF

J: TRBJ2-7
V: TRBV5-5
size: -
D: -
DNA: TGTGCCAGCAGCTTGGCCTCGGACAGCTACGAGCAGTACTTC
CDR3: CASSLASDSYEQYF

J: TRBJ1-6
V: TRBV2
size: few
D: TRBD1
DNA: TGTGCCAGCAGTGGTGGGGACAGGAATTCACCCCTCCACTTT
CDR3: CASSGGDRNSPLHF

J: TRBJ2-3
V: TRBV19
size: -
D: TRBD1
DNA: TGTGCCAGTAGTAAGGGACAGGGGAAGACAGATACGCAGTATTTT
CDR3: CASSKGQGKTDTQYF

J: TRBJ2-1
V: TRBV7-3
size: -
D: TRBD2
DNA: TGTGCCAGCAGCTTTCCAAATAAAAGCGGGGCGACCTACAATGAGCAGTTCTTC
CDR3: CASSFPNKSGATYNEQFF

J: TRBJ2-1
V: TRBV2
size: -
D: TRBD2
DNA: TGTGCCAGCAGCCCCGGGACTAGCGGGGGGTACTACAATGAGCAGTTCTTC
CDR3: CASSPGTSGGYYNEQFF

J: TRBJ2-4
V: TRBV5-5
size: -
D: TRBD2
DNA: TGTGCCAGCAGCTTGCAGGGAGGGTTAGCCAAAAACATTCAGTACTTC
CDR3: CASSLQGGLAKNIQYF

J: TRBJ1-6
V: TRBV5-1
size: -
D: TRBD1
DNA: TGCGCCAGCAGCTTGGAGGGGGCACTGGGGAATTCACCCCTCCACTTT
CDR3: CASSLEGALGNSPLHF

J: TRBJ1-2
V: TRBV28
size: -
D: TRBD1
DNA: TGTGCCAGCAGCCAGGGACAGGGGGCTTACTATGGCTACACCTTC
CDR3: CASSQGQGAYYGYTF

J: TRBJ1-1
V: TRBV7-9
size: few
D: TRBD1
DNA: TGTGCCAGCAGCCCCGGGACAGGACTGAACACTGAAGCTTTCTTT
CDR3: CASSPGTGLNTEAFF

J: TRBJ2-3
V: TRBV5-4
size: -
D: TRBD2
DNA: TGTGCCAGCAGCGTGGGACTAGCGGAGGCCTCGCAGTATTTT
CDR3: CASSVGLAEASQYF